This TCR beta chain appears in the sequencing data of a study of shared clonotypes between healthy human individuals. Study observations and caveats: Limitation of the genetic and exposure-history diversity represented came from the few donors.

The donors, healthy adults who were HIV-negative, had experienced no recent acute infections or vaccinations. Notes on this clone: Antigen: not known.

The protocol was immunoSEQ multiplex PCR, while the TCRdb copy is restricted to in-frame clones and leaves out a portion. The sample yields about 1.1 million clones, 70% to 80% seen once. V was pared by 4 bases and J by 0 bases, with 8 bases between. The CDR3 is 15 residues long. Germline V lookup: CDR1 SGHNT, CDR2 YYREEE (reference sequence). This clonotype originated in a man aged 18 to 29 in good health. Some clones in this sample may be carry-over from other donors' samples. Sequencing was done on a sample of memory CD4+ T cells from PBMCs. The subset denotes: CD45RA-negative fraction. The chain has TRBV5-4 and TRBJ2-6; D remains ambiguous. CDR3 in amino acids: CASSIHSSGANVLTF. The CDR3 DNA follows: TGTGCCAGCAGCATCCACAGCTCTGGGGCCAACGTCCTGACTTTC.